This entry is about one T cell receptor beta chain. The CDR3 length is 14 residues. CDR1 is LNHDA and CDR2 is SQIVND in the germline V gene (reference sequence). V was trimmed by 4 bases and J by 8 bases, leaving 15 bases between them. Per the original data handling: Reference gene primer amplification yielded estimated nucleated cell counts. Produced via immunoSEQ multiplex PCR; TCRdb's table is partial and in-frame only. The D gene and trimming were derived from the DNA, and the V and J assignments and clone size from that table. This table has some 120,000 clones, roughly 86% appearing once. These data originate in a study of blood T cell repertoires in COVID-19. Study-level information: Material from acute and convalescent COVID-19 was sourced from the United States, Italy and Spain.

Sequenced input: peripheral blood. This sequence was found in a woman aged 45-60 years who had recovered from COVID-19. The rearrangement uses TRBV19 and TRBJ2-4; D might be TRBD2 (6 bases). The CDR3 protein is CASSNRGGVDIQYF. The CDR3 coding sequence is TGTGCCAGTAGTAACCGGGGCGGGGTTGACATTCAGTACTTC.